This T cell receptor beta chain was sequenced during a study of early stage breast cancer tumors. The V end lost 2 bases, the J end lost 5 bases, and 9 bases lay between the germline ends. The CDR3 length is 13 residues. Germline CDR1 and CDR2: KGHSH and LQKENI. The assay was immunoSEQ multiplex PCR, and TCRdb's table has in-frame clones only and misses some. The sample includes thousands of clones, over 65% of them seen just once. This receptor was taken from a person aged 45-60 years with breast cancer. The sequenced sample consisted of normal breast tissue next to the tumor. The chain combines TRBV18 with TRBJ2-5; D possibly corresponds to TRBD1 (6 bases). The CDR3 DNA is TGTGCCAGCTCACCAGGGGGCGGGGAGACCCAGTACTTC. It encodes CASSPGGGETQYF. The whole variable domain, remainder taken from reference TRBV18 and TRBJ2-5, is NAGVMQNPRHLVRRRGQEARLRCSPMKGHSHVYWYRQLPEEGLKFMVYLQKENIIDESGMPKERFSAEFPKEGPSILRIQQVVRGDSAAYFCASSPGGGETQYFGPGTRLLVL.